This entry concerns a single T cell receptor (beta chain). Its antigen is not identified. The data were obtained in a study of cytomegalovirus exposure and HLA in healthy donors. Whole-study findings and limits: In a later analysis, a missense DCLRE1C variant was linked to TCR beta V- and J-gene trimming.

The CDR3 has 15 residues. V lost 0 bases to trimming and J lost 5 bases, with 11 bases between them. The germline CDR1 and CDR2 sequences are SGDLS and YYNGEE. Both 60 Vbeta primers and 13 Jbeta primers went into the PCR. Sequenced by immunoSEQ multiplex PCR; TCRdb stores in-frame clones only, minus some. This sample's clone table lists over 100,000 clones. This sequence originates from a woman in her thirties or forties in good health and CMV-seropositive. The sequenced material came from PBMCs. This chain connects TRBV9 to TRBJ1-4, with D uncertain. The CDR3 DNA reads as TGTGCCAGCAGCGTAGATGGCAGGAGGAATGAAAAACTGTTTTTT. Residues: CASSVDGRRNEKLFF.